This TCR beta chain was sequenced during a study of Graves' ophthalmopathy and Graves' hyperthyroidism. Background on the study: Peripheral blood was collected at initial diagnosis, before any treatment.

This clonotype was seen many times. The target antigen is unknown. General study points: Appearing in blood as well were most expanded thyroid clonotypes above 0.001 frequency. Its predictions of ophthalmopathy progression gave the model 70.59% sensitivity and about 72% specificity.

CDR1 and CDR2 from the germline V gene are KGHDR and SFDVKD. This CDR3 contains 15 residues. The germline V and J ends were trimmed by 2 bases and 2 bases, with 12 bases remaining between them. Beta-chain TCR CDR3 regions were amplified from RNA transcripts. HTBI primers were used in a first-round RT-PCR, which preceded a second-round multiplex PCR. Via MiXCR, TCRdb re-called the multiplex PCR reads, giving one row per CDR3 protein. The sample contains 200,000 to 250,000 distinct CDR3 sequences, approximately 21% of which appear only once. Other autoimmune diseases, uncontrolled infections, pregnancy and lactation each led to patient exclusion.

Sequenced input: peripheral blood. This chain uses TRBV24-1 with TRBJ2-7; TRBD2 might be the D (6 bases). This clonotype was sampled from a woman aged 45-65 years with Graves' ophthalmopathy. CDR3 coding DNA: TGTGCCACCAGTGATTCTTGGGGGGATACCTACGAGCAGTACTTC. Protein sequence: CATSDSWGDTYEQYF.